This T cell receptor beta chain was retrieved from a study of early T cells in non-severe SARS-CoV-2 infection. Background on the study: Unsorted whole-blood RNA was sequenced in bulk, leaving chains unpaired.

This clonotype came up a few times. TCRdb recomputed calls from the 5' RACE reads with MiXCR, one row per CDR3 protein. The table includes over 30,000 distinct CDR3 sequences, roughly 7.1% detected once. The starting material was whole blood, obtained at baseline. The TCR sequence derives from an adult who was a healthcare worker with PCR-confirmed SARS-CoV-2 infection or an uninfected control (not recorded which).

The CDR3 protein is CASSQDFGTSANIQYF. The CDR3 DNA reads TGTGCCAGCAGCCAAGATTTCGGGACTAGCGCAAACATTCAGTACTTC. The chain combines TRBV4-2 with TRBJ2-4, with TRBD2 matching 10 bases. CDR3 size: 16 residues. Germline V gene sequence: CDR1 LGHNA, CDR2 YNFKEQ. The ends lost 0 bases at V and 6 bases at J; junction bases unmatched: 5.